The 22 T cell receptor beta chains in this list originate from one sample, sequenced in a study of long-term antiretroviral therapy in people with HIV. Survey level was the resolution at which the v3.0 immunoSEQ assay ran. The method was immunoSEQ multiplex PCR; TCRdb's version includes in-frame clones alone and lacks a portion of them. Counted here are some 31,000 clones, 65% to 80% occurring once; the ten biggest clones make up around 8%. Here the sequenced sample was unsorted PBMCs, taken 3.1 years after starting antiretroviral therapy. These receptors originate from a woman aged 50 to 60 with HIV.

The chain has TRBV19 and TRBJ1-4; 7 bases fit TRBD1. Germline V lookup: CDR1 LNHDA, CDR2 SQIVND (reference sequence). V was pared by 5 bases and J by 5 bases, with 8 bases of the junction left unmatched. The CDR3 spans 15 residues. The CDR3 loop reads CASSLTTGPNEKLFF. In nucleotides, the CDR3 is TGTGCCAGTAGTCTAACGACAGGGCCGAATGAAAAACTGTTTTTT.

This chain connects TRBV5-5 to TRBJ1-5, with 7 bases matching TRBD1. In germline, CDR1 is SGHKS, CDR2 YYEKEE (reference sequence). The CDR3 has 16 amino acids. With V trimmed by 0 bases and J by 2 bases, 5 bases remained unmatched. CDR3 in amino acids: CASSLATGTGNQPQHF. In DNA form, the CDR3 reads TGTGCCAGCAGCTTGGCGACCGGGACAGGCAATCAGCCCCAGCATTTT.

V gene TRBV4-1 combines with J gene TRBJ1-1; D is possibly TRBD1 (5 bases). Germline CDR1 and CDR2: MGHRA and YSYEKL. The length of the CDR3 is 13 residues. Trimming removed 5 bases at V and 6 bases at J, with 13 bases between. CDR3 amino acids: CASSSIGVSEAFF. The CDR3 DNA is TGCGCCAGCAGCTCAATAGGGGTTTCTGAAGCTTTCTTT.

This chain links TRBV21-1 with TRBJ2-7. TRBV21-1 has pseudogene status. The CDR3 spans 16 residues. The CDR3 loop reads CASSKLRRQDPYEQYV. The DNA for the CDR3 is TGTGCCAGCAGCAAATTAAGACGGCAAGACCCCTACGAGCAGTACGTC.

V gene TRBV10-3 combines with J gene TRBJ2-7; the D gene is possibly TRBD2 (6 bases). Trimming cost V 4 bases and J 9 bases, with 16 bases left between them. Germline lookup yields CDR1 ENHRY and CDR2 SYGVKD. CDR3 length equals 13 residues. The CDR3, as DNA: TGTGCCATCAGTGGCGCCCTCCGAGCGGGGCAGTACGTC. Its protein is CAISGALRAGQYV.

The rearrangement uses TRBV5-5 and TRBJ1-2, with a weak D call TRBD1 (5 bases). The V and J ends lost 0 bases and 4 bases respectively, with 10 bases between them. The CDR3 spans 14 residues. Germline values: CDR1 SGHKS, CDR2 YYEKEE (reference sequence). CDR3 in amino acids: CASSLGQGSYGYTF. The CDR3 coding sequence is TGTGCCAGCAGCTTGGGGCAGGGATCCTATGGCTACACCTTC. The whole variable domain, filled in from reference TRBV5-5 and TRBJ1-2, reads DAGVTQSPTHLIKTRGQQVTLRCSPISGHKSVSWYQQVLGQGPQFIFQYYEKEERGRGNFPDRFSARQFPNYSSELNVNALLLGDSALYLCASSLGQGSYGYTFGSGTRLTVV.

The sample holds one count of this clone. The V call is TRBV18, the J call TRBJ1-2; TRBD1 aligns across 8 bases. The V segment lost 2 bases and the J segment 8 bases; nucleotides outside the gene matches: 4. Germline-derived CDR1 and CDR2 are KGHSH and LQKENI. The CDR3 sequence is 13 residues long. CDR3 amino acids: CASSPVQGEGYTF. The DNA of the CDR3 is TGTGCCAGCTCACCAGTACAGGGGGAAGGCTACACCTTC.

V is TRBV7-9 and J is TRBJ1-2; D unclear. V was shortened by 1 base and J by 4 bases, with 4 bases between the two germline ends. The CDR3 is 12 amino acids. Germline V gene data show CDR1 as SEHNR and CDR2 as FQNEAQ (reference sequence). CDR3 in amino acids: CASSLGVYGYTF. For the CDR3, the DNA is TGTGCCAGCAGCTTAGGTGTCTATGGCTACACCTTC.

This clone was recorded a few times. V gene TRBV4-1 combines with J gene TRBJ1-5, with 7 positions matching TRBD1. The length of the CDR3 is 15 residues. Germline CDR1 is MGHRA and CDR2 is YSYEKL. Losses at the gene ends were 0 bases for V and 4 bases for J; bases not matched to a gene: 3. CDR3 DNA: TGCGCCAGCAGCCAAGATGTACAGGGGAATCAGCCCCAGCATTTT. Amino acids: CASSQDVQGNQPQHF.

The V gene is TRBV28, the J gene TRBJ2-1, with 7 bases identical to TRBD1. With 8 bases clipped from V and 0 bases from J, the junction kept 10 bases outside the gene matches. There are 16 residues in the CDR3. Germline-derived CDR1 and CDR2 are MDHEN and SYDVKM. CDR3: CASYSRGSGSYNEQFF. The CDR3 bases are TGTGCCAGCTATTCCAGGGGGAGTGGCTCCTACAATGAGCAGTTCTTC.

This chain joins TRBV6-6 and TRBJ2-7, with 7 bases matching TRBD2. This CDR3 comprises 13 residues. After removal of 5 bases from V and 2 bases from J, the junction contained 3 bases not matched to a gene. Germline V gives CDR1 MNHNY, CDR2 SVGAGI (reference sequence). CDR3 amino acids: CASSNREAYEQYV. The CDR3 bases are TGTGCCAGCAGTAACCGGGAGGCCTACGAGCAGTACGTC.

V and J are TRBV18 and TRBJ1-5; perhaps TRBD1 as D (5 bases). Trimming left V 4 bases short and J 7 bases short, with 14 bases between. CDR3 length: 14 residues. The germline CDR1 and CDR2 sequences are KGHSH and LQKENI. CDR3 region: CASSRAVEGQPQHF. Written as DNA, the CDR3 is TGTGCCAGCTCACGGGCGGTGGAGGGGCAGCCCCAGCATTTT.

J is TRBJ2-5 and V is TRBV29-1; a possible D gene is TRBD2 (7 bases). Trimming cost V 7 bases and J 7 bases, with 16 bases left between them. The CDR3 spans 12 residues. Per the germline V gene, CDR1 is SQVTM and CDR2 is ANQGSEA. The CDR3 region has the DNA TGCAGCGGCGGTCAGGGGAGGGGGACCCAGTACTTC. Protein sequence: CSGGQGRGTQYF.

In this sample, this clone turned up a few times. The V and J genes are TRBV7-2 and TRBJ2-2, with a weak D call TRBD2 (6 bases). V lost 6 bases and J lost 2, with 10 bases in between. The CDR3 spans 14 residues. The germline V gene encodes CDR1 SGHTA and CDR2 FQGNSA. The CDR3 bases are TGTGCCAGCAGGGCGGGGACCAACACCGGGGAGCTGTTTTTT. Amino acids: CASRAGTNTGELFF.

The chain has TRBV5-4 and TRBJ2-2; TRBD1 matches 7 bases. Germline V gene sequence: CDR1 SGHNT, CDR2 YYREEE (reference sequence). The CDR3 runs 16 residues. V was pared by 4 bases and J by 2 bases, with 8 bases of the junction left unmatched. The CDR3 here is CASSEKWTGNTGELFF. Here the CDR3 DNA reads TGTGCCAGCAGCGAAAAATGGACAGGAAACACCGGGGAGCTGTTTTTT.

The V gene is TRBV5-8, the J gene TRBJ1-5; 9 nucleotides line up with TRBD1. Trimming cost V 3 bases and J 0 bases; bases outside gene matches: 4. Germline loops: CDR1 SGHTS, CDR2 YDEGEE. The CDR3 runs to 16 residues. The CDR3 DNA reads as TGTGCCAGCAGCTGGGGACAGGGCCTTAGCAATCAGCCCCAGCATTTT. Translation gives CASSWGQGLSNQPQHF. The full variable domain, completed using reference TRBV5-8 and TRBJ1-5, is EAGVTQSPTHLIKTRGQQATLRCSPISGHTSVYWYQQALGLGLQFLLWYDEGEERNRGNFPPRFSGRQFPNYSSELNVNALELEDSALYLCASSWGQGLSNQPQHFGDGTRLSIL.

The rearrangement uses TRBV5-1 and TRBJ1-2; D is perhaps TRBD1 (5 bases). The V end was cut by 0 bases, the J end by 2 bases, with 8 bases between. This CDR3 has 14 residues. Germline assignment: CDR1 SGHRS and CDR2 YFSETQ. CDR3 sequence reads: CASSLGDRNYGYTF. For the CDR3, the DNA is TGCGCCAGCAGCTTGGGTGACAGAAACTATGGCTACACCTTC.

The chain carries TRBV20-1 and TRBJ1-4; 7 positions agree with TRBD1. This CDR3 comprises 11 residues. CDR1 is DFQATT and CDR2 is SNEGSKA in the germline V gene (reference sequence). V shed 4 bases, J shed 8 bases, and the junction held 1 base outside the gene matches. The CDR3 DNA reads TGCAGTGCTACGGACAGGGAAAAACTGTTTTTT. It is translated as CSATDREKLFF.

This chain links TRBV5-1 with TRBJ2-2; D not resolved. The CDR3 is 14 amino acids. Germline-derived CDR1 and CDR2 are SGHRS and YFSETQ. Trimming stripped 2 bases from V and 3 bases from J, with 8 bases between. CDR3 DNA: TGCGCCAGCAGCTTAAACAGCTACACCGGGGAGCTGTTTTTT. Residues: CASSLNSYTGELFF.

This clone showed up just once. J is TRBJ2-5 and V is TRBV19; 8 positions agree with TRBD1. The ends lost 6 bases at V and 1 base at J; junction bases unmatched: 7. Germline CDR1 and CDR2: LNHDA and SQIVND (reference sequence). CDR3 length: 15 amino acids. The CDR3 loop is CASSQIGTGQETQYF. The CDR3 DNA follows: TGTGCCAGTAGCCAGATAGGGACAGGCCAAGAGACCCAGTACTTC.

The chain recombines TRBV4-1 with TRBJ2-3; no reliable D call. The germline V and J ends were trimmed by 1 base and 4 bases, with 9 bases remaining between them. CDR1 is MGHRA, CDR2 YSYEKL, per germline. This CDR3 contains 14 residues. CDR3: CASSQVLRPDTQYF. CDR3 DNA sequence: TGCGCCAGCAGCCAAGTGCTTCGGCCAGATACGCAGTATTTT.

The chain combines TRBV5-4 with TRBJ1-6; 11 bases map to TRBD1. From germline, CDR1 is SGHNT and CDR2 YYREEE (reference sequence). The CDR3 consists of 17 residues. Losses at the gene ends were 2 bases for V and 4 bases for J; bases not matched to a gene: 5. The CDR3 is CASSFWTGGEYNSPLHF. The CDR3, as DNA: TGTGCCAGCAGCTTCTGGACAGGGGGCGAATATAATTCACCCCTCCACTTT.